The 18 T cell receptor beta chains presented below share a single source sample, sequenced in a study of T cells in tuberculosis. Specified time point: new active TB diagnosis, blood taken before or within 7 days of starting treatment. Profiling relied on immunoSEQ multiplex PCR, and the TCRdb table lists in-frame clones only, not all of them. The table shows about 49,000 clones, with roughly 95% occurring only once. The source material was PBMCs, sampled at tuberculosis diagnosis. The receptors stem from an adult with tuberculosis.

The DNA of the CDR3 is TGTGCCAGCAGTTTAAGGGGGGAGACCCAGTACTTC. Encoded protein: CASSLRGETQYF. The chain is built from TRBV27 and TRBJ2-5; tentative D call: TRBD1 (6 bases). This CDR3 is 12 amino acids long. The germline V gene encodes CDR1 MNHEY and CDR2 SMNVEV (reference sequence). Trimming removed 2 bases from V and 5 bases from J, with 6 bases in between.

The chain carries TRBV18 and TRBJ2-1, with TRBD2 as a possible D gene (6 bases). Germline V gene sequence: CDR1 KGHSH, CDR2 LQKENI. The CDR3 has 14 residues. Trimming stripped 3 bases from V and 7 bases from J, with 13 bases between. Written as DNA, the CDR3 is TGTGCCAGCTCACCGAGAAGCGGGTCAAATGAGCAGTTCTTC. It is translated as CASSPRSGSNEQFF.

The chain is built from TRBV6-5 and TRBJ1-1; 9 nucleotides line up with TRBD1. Losses at the gene ends were 6 bases for V and 6 bases for J; bases not matched to a gene: 8. CDR1 MNHEY and CDR2 SVGAGI come from the germline V gene. The CDR3 extends over 14 amino acids. In DNA form, the CDR3 reads TGTGCCAGCAGGCGGGACAGGGTTTTGGCTGAAGCTTTCTTT. This codes for CASRRDRVLAEAFF.

V is TRBV30 and J is TRBJ1-2; D unresolved. Germline V lookup: CDR1 GTSNPN, CDR2 SVGIG (reference sequence). V lost 0 bases to trimming and J lost 12 bases, with 14 bases between them. This CDR3 is 12 amino acids long. The CDR3 sequence is CAWSVRESYNTF. The CDR3 DNA sequence: TGTGCCTGGAGTGTACGCGAGTCCTATAACACCTTC.

The V call is TRBV5-6, the J call TRBJ1-2; 8 nucleotides match TRBD1. CDR3 length equals 14 residues. Germline V CDR1 and CDR2: SGHDT, YYEEEE. Trimming took 3 bases from V and 5 from J; bases not matched to a gene: 6. For the CDR3, the DNA is TGTGCCAGCAGCTCAGACAGGGGTGGATATGGCTACACCTTC. The encoded protein is CASSSDRGGYGYTF.

V is TRBV7-3 and J is TRBJ1-1; D possibly corresponds to TRBD1 (6 bases). CDR3 length: 15 amino acids. V lost 0 bases to trimming and J lost 5 bases, with 13 bases between them. Germline V gene data show CDR1 as SGHTA and CDR2 as FQGTGA. The CDR3 region is CASSLTGRGGTEAFF. The CDR3, as DNA: TGTGCCAGCAGCTTAACCGGCAGGGGAGGGACTGAAGCTTTCTTT. Looking up the rest from reference TRBV7-3 and TRBJ1-1 gives the full variable domain: GAGVSQTPSNKVTEKGKYVELRCDPISGHTALYWYRQSLGQGPEFLIYFQGTGAADDSGLPNDRFFAVRPEGSVSTLKIQRTERGDSAVYLCASSLTGRGGTEAFFGQGTRLTVV.

CDR3 sequence (DNA): TGTGCCAGCAGTGAATTCGGAGCGCGCACAGATACGCAGTATTTT. It yields the protein CASSEFGARTDTQYF. This rearrangement joins TRBV6-1 to TRBJ2-3; D call uncertain. The CDR3 contains 15 residues. V was trimmed by 2 bases and J by 1 base, leaving 10 bases between them. Looked up from germline, CDR1 is MNHNS and CDR2 is SASEGT.

The CDR3 nucleotides are TGTGCCAGCAGCTTAGTTCTAGGCGGCAACACTGAAGCTTTCTTT. It specifies CASSLVLGGNTEAFF. The V gene is TRBV11-2, the J gene TRBJ1-1; D is uncertain. Germline CDR1 is SGHAT and CDR2 is FQNNGV. V shed 1 base and J shed 2 bases, with 11 bases lying between them. The CDR3 is 15 residues long.

CDR3 bases: TGTGCCAGTAGTATAGAAGTGACTAGCGGCACAGATACGCAGTATTTT. Encoded protein: CASSIEVTSGTDTQYF. The V and J genes are TRBV19 and TRBJ2-3; 8 nucleotides match TRBD2. Germline V gene lookup returns CDR1 LNHDA and CDR2 SQIVND (reference sequence). Losses at the gene ends were 0 bases for V and 1 base for J; bases not matched to a gene: 3. The CDR3 runs 16 residues.

The rearrangement links TRBV2 to TRBJ1-1; D gene unclear. The germline V gene encodes CDR1 SNHLY and CDR2 FYNNEI. The CDR3 totals 13 residues. With 4 bases removed from V and 3 bases from J, the gap between germline ends came to 9 bases. In DNA form, the CDR3 reads TGTGCCAGCAGTGGGCAGGACTACACTGAAGCTTTCTTT. Translation gives CASSGQDYTEAFF.

The rearrangement joins TRBV30 to TRBJ1-2, with 9 bases identical to TRBD1. Germline V gene lookup returns CDR1 GTSNPN and CDR2 SVGIG (reference sequence). V lost 1 base to trimming and J lost 8 bases; unmatched junction nucleotides: 8. The CDR3 is made up of 14 amino acids. The CDR3 DNA reads as TGTGCCTGGAGTGAGGACAGGGGCTATGGGGGCTACACCTTC. This codes for CAWSEDRGYGGYTF.

This rearrangement joins TRBV6-1 to TRBJ1-5, with D possibly TRBD1 on 5 matching bases. Germline V CDR1 and CDR2: MNHNS, SASEGT. The CDR3 has 12 amino acids. Trimming shortened V by 8 bases and J by 5 bases, and 10 bases separated the two germline ends. CDR3 nucleotide sequence: TGTGCCAGCTTGGAAGGGGATCAGCCCCAGCATTTT. Translated: CASLEGDQPQHF.

The rearrangement uses TRBV7-9 and TRBJ2-1; possibly TRBD2 for D (6 bases). V was cut by 4 bases and J by 8 bases, with 6 bases left in between. This CDR3 comprises 11 residues. Germline values: CDR1 SEHNR, CDR2 FQNEAQ (reference sequence). The CDR3 nucleotides read TGTGCCAGCAGCTCTAGCGATGAGCAGTTCTTC. Its translation: CASSSSDEQFF.

This clone showed up just once. The chain carries TRBV30 and TRBJ1-3; D gene ambiguous. The V and J ends lost 0 bases and 4 bases respectively, with 7 bases between them. This CDR3 region has 13 residues. Germline lookup yields CDR1 GTSNPN and CDR2 SVGIG (reference sequence). Written as DNA, the CDR3 is TGTGCCTGGAGTGTAACAACAGGAAACACCATATATTTT. The encoded protein is CAWSVTTGNTIYF.

The chain carries TRBV6-1 and TRBJ2-1, with 11 bases identical to TRBD1. The junction had 9 bases not matched to a gene; V was cut back by 4 bases and J by 7 bases. The CDR3 loop spans 16 amino acids. The germline V gene encodes CDR1 MNHNS and CDR2 SASEGT. The CDR3 nucleotides are TGTGCCAGCAGTGGAGGACAGGGGGCTATATTAAATGAGCAGTTCTTC. Protein product: CASSGGQGAILNEQFF.

This rearrangement joins TRBV2 to TRBJ1-3, with D perhaps TRBD1 (5 bases). The CDR3 spans 13 residues. CDR1 is SNHLY and CDR2 is FYNNEI in the germline V gene. Trimming took off 3 bases at V and 4 bases at J, with 7 bases between the two ends. The CDR3 DNA reads as TGTGCCAGCAGTGACGGGGGGGGAAACACCATATATTTT. Translated, it gives CASSDGGGNTIYF.

This chain uses TRBV5-6 with TRBJ2-7, with 7 bases aligning to TRBD1. The CDR3 totals 14 residues. In germline, CDR1 is SGHDT, CDR2 YYEEEE. J lost 1 base, V lost 5 bases, and 6 bases had no gene match. CDR3 loop: CASRFGGQSYEQYF. Written as DNA, the CDR3 is TGTGCCAGCAGGTTTGGGGGACAGTCCTACGAGCAGTACTTC.

This CDR3 is CASSYQPTGEAFF. Written as DNA, the CDR3 is TGTGCCAGCAGTTACCAGCCTACAGGGGAAGCTTTCTTT. This chain uses TRBV6-5 with TRBJ1-1, with D possibly being TRBD1 (6 bases). Germline lookup yields CDR1 MNHEY and CDR2 SVGAGI. The CDR3 is 13 residues long. Trimming removed 2 bases from V and 8 bases from J, with 12 bases in between.